Following are 13 T cell receptor beta chains from one sample sequenced in a study of T cell clonality in common variable immunodeficiency. Generated by immunoSEQ multiplex PCR, the TCRdb table keeps only in-frame clones and is missing some. The table lists about 52,000 clones, with no singletons. The sequenced material came from peripheral blood mononuclear cells. These receptors all stem from a person aged 18 to 70 in good health.

This clone was recorded many times. The DNA ends 3 residues before the CDR3 does, and the rest of the CDR3 is filled in from the germline J gene. This chain joins TRBV4-1 and TRBJ2-7, with D possibly being TRBD1 (6 bases). Germline-derived CDR1 and CDR2 are MGHRA and YSYEKL. CDR3 length equals 12 residues. The ends were cut back, 2 bases at V and 6 bases at J, with 8 bases in the middle. The CDR3 sequence: CASSQIGGEQYF. The CDR3 bases that were read are TGCGCCAGCAGCCAAATAGGGGGCGAG.

In this sample, this clone turned up many times. Read data end 3 residues before the CDR3 end; the end is taken from the germline J gene. The chain is built from TRBV6-4 and TRBJ2-2; D possibly uses TRBD1 or TRBD2 (5 bases each). Trimming took 2 bases from V and 6 from J, leaving 10 bases between them. The CDR3 is 14 residues long. In germline, CDR1 is MRHNA, CDR2 SNTAGT. CDR3 amino acids: CASSDRGEAGELFF. Incomplete CDR3 DNA: TGTGCCAGCAGTGACAGGGGAGAGGCCGGGGAG.

This clone was seen at least ten times. The CDR3 bases that were read are TGCAGTGCTAGGTCCCGGGACACTGAA. Its translation is CSARSRDTE. The full CDR3 reads CSARSRDTEAFF. V and J are TRBV20-1 and TRBJ1-1; D remains ambiguous. The read ends 3 residues early relative to the CDR3; the germline J gene fills the gap. Germline V gene sequence: CDR1 DFQATT, CDR2 SNEGSKA (reference sequence). V was trimmed by 3 bases and J by 3 bases, leaving 8 bases between them. CDR3 length equals 12 residues.

In this sample, this clone turned up many times. The read terminates 3 residues ahead of where the CDR3 ends, so the germline J gene completes it. The V call is TRBV29-1, the J call TRBJ2-7, with TRBD2 matching 12 bases. The trim removed 6 bases at V and 4 bases at J, leaving 7 bases unmatched. CDR1 and CDR2 from the germline V gene are SQVTM and ANQGSEA. The CDR3 sequence is 14 residues long. The DNA read from the CDR3 is TGCAGCGTCGACACGGGACTAGCGGGTTACGAG. It is translated as CSVDTGLAGYE. The complete CDR3 sequence is CSVDTGLAGYEQYF.

This clone was seen a handful of times. The read stops 3 residues short of the end of the CDR3; the missing end is completed from the germline J gene. The rearrangement uses TRBV19 and TRBJ1-5; TRBD1 is a possible D gene (6 bases). This CDR3 region has 14 residues. With 5 bases removed from V and 2 bases from J, the gap between germline ends came to 10 bases. Germline-derived CDR1 and CDR2 are LNHDA and SQIVND (reference sequence). CDR3 sequence reads: CASSGRGGNQPQHF. CDR3 DNA (partial): TGTGCCAGTAGTGGCAGGGGAGGCAATCAGCCC.

This clone has more than one count but fewer than ten. The read ends 3 residues early relative to the CDR3; the germline J gene fills the gap. The chain links TRBV20-1 to TRBJ2-7; D remains ambiguous. The germline V gene has CDR1 DFQATT and CDR2 SNEGSKA (reference sequence). The ends were cut back, 0 bases at V and 3 bases at J, with 12 bases in the middle. CDR3 length equals 14 residues. This chain's CDR3 is CSARDRLTFYEQYF. Incomplete CDR3 DNA: TGCAGTGCTAGAGACAGGCTAACGTTCTACGAG.

This clone appeared many times. The missing CDR3 end, 3 residues past where the read stops, is filled in from the germline J gene. The rearrangement joins TRBV5-1 to TRBJ2-3; D may be TRBD1 (5 bases). Germline V lookup: CDR1 SGHRS, CDR2 YFSETQ. V was clipped by 3 bases and J by 1 base, with 9 bases between them. This CDR3 is 14 amino acids long. The CDR3 spells CASSSRVGTDTQYF. The CDR3 bases that were read are TGCGCCAGCAGCTCCAGGGTCGGCACAGATACG.

This clone was recorded at least ten times. The read gets to within 3 residues of the CDR3 end, and the germline J gene fills in the rest. The chain couples TRBV2 to TRBJ2-4; the match to TRBD2 covers 10 bases. This CDR3 has 16 residues. Germline loops: CDR1 SNHLY, CDR2 FYNNEI. J lost 8 bases, V lost 4 bases, and 11 bases had no gene match. The sequenced part of the CDR3 DNA is TGTGCCAGCAGTGTTGGTTCCCCACTAGCGGGATACATT. It codes for CASSVGSPLAGYI. The CDR3 in full is CASSVGSPLAGYIQYF.

This clone was recorded at least ten times. The junction departs from germline at one end; a sequencing error may be responsible. The read finishes 3 residues shy of the CDR3 end, and the germline J gene is used to complete it. The rearrangement links TRBV7-7 to TRBJ2-1, with D possibly TRBD1 on 6 matching bases. The CDR3 consists of 14 residues. Germline lookup yields CDR1 SSHAT and CDR2 FNYEAQ (reference sequence). Partial CDR3 DNA: TGTGCTAGCAGCTTCAGACTCCGGGACACTGAG. It translates to CASSFRLRDTE. The CDR3 as a whole reads CASSFRLRDTEQFF.

Ten or more counts support this clone. The read gets to within 3 residues of the CDR3 end, and the germline J gene fills in the rest. V gene TRBV19 combines with J gene TRBJ2-1; D gene ambiguous. V was clipped by 6 bases and J by 2 bases, with 11 bases between them. Germline-derived CDR1 and CDR2 are LNHDA and SQIVND (reference sequence). This CDR3 has 14 residues. CDR3 in amino acids: CASSPKKTYNEQFF. CDR3 bases read: TGTGCCAGTAGCCCAAAAAAAACCTACAATGAG.

This clone was observed many times. The read is 3 residues too short to cover the CDR3 end, so that end is filled in from the germline J gene. J is TRBJ2-1 and V is TRBV2; 12 bases agree with TRBD2. Trimming at V came to 3 bases and at J to 9 bases, leaving 6 bases not matched to a gene. The CDR3 consists of 15 residues. CDR1 is SNHLY, CDR2 FYNNEI, per germline. CDR3 DNA, as far as it was read: TGTGCCAGCAGTGATAGACTAGCGGGAGAGGGTGAG. Amino acid sequence: CASSDRLAGEGE. Given in full, the CDR3 is CASSDRLAGEGEQFF.

In its sample, this clone was seen many times. The DNA ends 3 residues before the CDR3 does, and the rest of the CDR3 is filled in from the germline J gene. This chain uses TRBV11-2 with TRBJ2-7; D uncertain. V lost 3 bases to trimming and J lost 2 bases, with 5 bases between them. CDR1 and CDR2 (germline): SGHAT, FQNNGV. This CDR3 is 12 amino acids long. CDR3 DNA, as far as it was read: TGTGCCAGCAGCTTTGACACCTACGAG. Its translation: CASSFDTYE. The entire CDR3 is CASSFDTYEQYF.

This clone occurred a few times. The read falls 3 residues short of the CDR3 end, and the missing part is taken from the germline J gene. V gene TRBV7-9 combines with J gene TRBJ2-7, with 10 bases that match TRBD2. V lost 4 bases, J lost 1 base, and 4 bases stayed unmatched. The CDR3 totals 15 residues. Germline-derived CDR1 and CDR2 are SEHNR and FQNEAQ (reference sequence). CDR3 bases read: TGTGCCAGCAGCTCAAGGACTAGCGGTTCCTACGAG. This sequence encodes CASSSRTSGSYE. The whole CDR3 protein is CASSSRTSGSYEQYF.